This T cell receptor beta chain was profiled in a study of shared clonotypes between healthy human individuals. Study details: Three CD4 naive, three CD4 memory, two CD8 naive and one CD8 memory plate were used per donor. Study outcomes and limitations: Among non-shared clonotypes, generation probabilities were lower than among those shared by all four donors. Some naive CD4 clonotypes, 5% to 5.5%, turned up in common across several donors.

J was trimmed by 5 bases and V by 4 bases; bases with no gene match: 6. CDR1 MNHEY and CDR2 SVGAGI come from the germline V gene. CDR3 length equals 15 residues. The data were produced by immunoSEQ multiplex PCR, yet TCRdb's version contains in-frame clones alone and is incomplete. There are more than 400,000 clones in the sample; roughly 95% occur only once, and 0.05% to 0.08% lies in the top ten. In the case of this clone: Antigen: not known.

Sequences were obtained from naive CD4+ T cells sorted from blood. The subset is: CD45RA+ positively selected. The receptor was isolated from a woman aged 25 to 45 in good health. The rearrangement uses TRBV6-5 and TRBJ2-3; 10 positions match TRBD1. CDR3 DNA sequence: TGTGCCAGCAGTTCCCTGGGACAGGGGAGAGATACGCAGTATTTT. Translated, it gives CASSSLGQGRDTQYF.